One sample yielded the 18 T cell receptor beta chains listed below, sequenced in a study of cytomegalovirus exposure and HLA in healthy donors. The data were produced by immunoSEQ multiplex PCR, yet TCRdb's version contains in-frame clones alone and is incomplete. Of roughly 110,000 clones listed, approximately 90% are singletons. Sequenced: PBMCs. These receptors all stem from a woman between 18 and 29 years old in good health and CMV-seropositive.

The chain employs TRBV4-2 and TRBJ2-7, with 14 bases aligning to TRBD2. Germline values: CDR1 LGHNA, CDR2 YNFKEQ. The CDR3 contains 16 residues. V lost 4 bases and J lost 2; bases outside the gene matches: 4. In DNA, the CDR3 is TGTGCCAGCAGCCGCGGGACTAGCGGGGGCACCTACGAGCAGTACTTC. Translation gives CASSRGTSGGTYEQYF.

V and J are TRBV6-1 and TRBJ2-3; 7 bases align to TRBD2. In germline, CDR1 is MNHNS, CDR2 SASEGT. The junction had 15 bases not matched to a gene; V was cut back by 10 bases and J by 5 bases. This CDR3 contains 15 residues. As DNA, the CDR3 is TGTGCCACGACCCAACCGGTGGGGAGGGGAGATACGCAGTATTTT. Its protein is CATTQPVGRGDTQYF.

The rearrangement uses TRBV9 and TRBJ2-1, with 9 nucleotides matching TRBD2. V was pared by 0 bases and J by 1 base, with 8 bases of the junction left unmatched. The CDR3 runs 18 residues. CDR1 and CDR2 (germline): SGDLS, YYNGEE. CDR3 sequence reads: CASSVEAGGRRSYNEQFF. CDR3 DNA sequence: TGTGCCAGCAGCGTAGAAGCGGGGGGCCGGAGATCCTACAATGAGCAGTTCTTC. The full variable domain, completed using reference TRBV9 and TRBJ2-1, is DSGVTQTPKHLITATGQRVTLRCSPRSGDLSVYWYQQSLDQGLQFLIQYYNGEERAKGNILERFSAQQFPDLHSELNLSSLELGDSALYFCASSVEAGGRRSYNEQFFGPGTRLTVL.

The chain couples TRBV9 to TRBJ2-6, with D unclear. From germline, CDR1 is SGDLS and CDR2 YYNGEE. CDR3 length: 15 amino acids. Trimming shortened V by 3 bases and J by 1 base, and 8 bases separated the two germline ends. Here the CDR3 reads CASSAAKSGANVLTF. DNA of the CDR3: TGTGCCAGCAGCGCCGCTAAGTCTGGGGCCAACGTCCTGACTTTC.

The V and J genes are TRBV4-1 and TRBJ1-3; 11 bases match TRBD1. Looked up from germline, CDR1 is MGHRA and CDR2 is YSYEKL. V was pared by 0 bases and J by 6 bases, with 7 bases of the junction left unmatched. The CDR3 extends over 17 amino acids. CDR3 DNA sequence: TGCGCCAGCAGCCAAGATCGAGGGACAGGGGGAAAAAACACCATATATTTT. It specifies CASSQDRGTGGKNTIYF.

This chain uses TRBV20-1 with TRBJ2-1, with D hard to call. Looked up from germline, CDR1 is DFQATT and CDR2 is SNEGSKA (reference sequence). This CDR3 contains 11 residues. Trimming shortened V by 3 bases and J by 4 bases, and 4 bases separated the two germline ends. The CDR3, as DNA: TGCAGTGCTAGGCTATACAATGAGCAGTTCTTC. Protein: CSARLYNEQFF.

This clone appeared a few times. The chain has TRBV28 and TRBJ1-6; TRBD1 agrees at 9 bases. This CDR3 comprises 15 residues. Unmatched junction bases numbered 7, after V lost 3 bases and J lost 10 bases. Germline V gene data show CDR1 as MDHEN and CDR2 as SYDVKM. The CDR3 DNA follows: TGTGCCAGCAGTTTTCAGGGACAGGGACGGTCACCCCTCCACTTT. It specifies CASSFQGQGRSPLHF. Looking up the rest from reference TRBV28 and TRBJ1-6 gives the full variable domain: DVKVTQSSRYLVKRTGEKVFLECVQDMDHENMFWYRQDPGLGLRLIYFSYDVKMKEKGDIPEGYSVSREKKERFSLILESASTNQTSMYLCASSFQGQGRSPLHFGNGTRLTVT.

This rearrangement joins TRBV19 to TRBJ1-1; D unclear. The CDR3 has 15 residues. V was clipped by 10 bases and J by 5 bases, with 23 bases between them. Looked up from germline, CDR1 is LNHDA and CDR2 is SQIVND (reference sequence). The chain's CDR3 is CATYSMVGVGTEAFF. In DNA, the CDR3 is TGTGCCACCTACAGCATGGTCGGGGTCGGGACTGAAGCTTTCTTT.

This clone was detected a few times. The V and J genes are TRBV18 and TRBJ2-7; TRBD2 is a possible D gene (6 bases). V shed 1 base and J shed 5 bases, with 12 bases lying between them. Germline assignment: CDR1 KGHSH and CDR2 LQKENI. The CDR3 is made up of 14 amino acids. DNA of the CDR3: TGTGCCAGCTCACCACGGGGGGAAAGGAACGAGCAGTACTTC. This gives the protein CASSPRGERNEQYF.

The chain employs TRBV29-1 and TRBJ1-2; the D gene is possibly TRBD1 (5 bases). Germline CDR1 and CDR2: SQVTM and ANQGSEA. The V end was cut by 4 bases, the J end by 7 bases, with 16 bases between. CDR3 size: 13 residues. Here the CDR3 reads CSVGGRQGFGYTF. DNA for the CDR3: TGCAGCGTTGGGGGTCGGCAGGGCTTTGGCTACACCTTC.

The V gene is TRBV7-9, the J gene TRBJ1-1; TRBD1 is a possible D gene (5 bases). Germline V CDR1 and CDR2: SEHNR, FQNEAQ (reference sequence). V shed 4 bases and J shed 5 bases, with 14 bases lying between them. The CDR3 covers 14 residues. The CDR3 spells CASSSKSGGTEAFF. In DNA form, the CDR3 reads TGTGCCAGCAGCTCTAAATCGGGGGGAACTGAAGCTTTCTTT. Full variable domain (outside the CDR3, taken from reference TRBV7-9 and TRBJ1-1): DTGVSQNPRHKITKRGQNVTFRCDPISEHNRLYWYRQTLGQGPEFLTYFQNEAQLEKSRLLSDRFSAERPKGSFSTLEIQRTEQGDSAMYLCASSSKSGGTEAFFGQGTRLTVV.

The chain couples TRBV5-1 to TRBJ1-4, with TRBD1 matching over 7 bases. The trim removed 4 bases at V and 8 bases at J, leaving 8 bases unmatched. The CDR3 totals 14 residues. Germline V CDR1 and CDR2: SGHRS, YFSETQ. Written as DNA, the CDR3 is TGCGCCAGCAGCCTTACAGGGGCAGGGGAAAAACTGTTTTTT. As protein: CASSLTGAGEKLFF.

The chain's CDR3 is CSARGHNEQFF. The CDR3 bases are TGCAGTGCTAGAGGGCACAATGAGCAGTTCTTC. V usage is TRBV20-1 and J usage is TRBJ2-1; the D is unclear. Trimming removed 1 base at V and 5 bases at J, with 3 bases between. CDR3 size: 11 residues. From germline, CDR1 is DFQATT and CDR2 SNEGSKA (reference sequence).

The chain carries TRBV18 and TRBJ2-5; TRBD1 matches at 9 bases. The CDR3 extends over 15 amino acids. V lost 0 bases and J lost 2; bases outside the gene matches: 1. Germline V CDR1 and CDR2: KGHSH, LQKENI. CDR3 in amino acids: CASSPPGTGQETQYF. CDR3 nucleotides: TGTGCCAGCTCACCACCCGGGACAGGGCAAGAGACCCAGTACTTC.

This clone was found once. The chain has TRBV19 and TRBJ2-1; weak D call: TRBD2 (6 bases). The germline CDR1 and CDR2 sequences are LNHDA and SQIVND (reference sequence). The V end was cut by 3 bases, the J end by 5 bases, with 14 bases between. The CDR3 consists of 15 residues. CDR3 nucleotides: TGTGCCAGTAGTATGGGGCAGGGACTCAACAATGAGCAGTTCTTC. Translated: CASSMGQGLNNEQFF.

CDR3: CASTIDTFNQPQHF. CDR3 DNA: TGTGCCAGCACTATCGACACCTTCAATCAGCCCCAGCATTTT. The J gene is TRBJ1-5, the V gene TRBV2; D remains ambiguous. CDR1 and CDR2 from the germline V gene are SNHLY and FYNNEI. Deletions cut 7 bases from V and 3 bases from J, with 13 bases between. The CDR3 sequence is 14 residues long.

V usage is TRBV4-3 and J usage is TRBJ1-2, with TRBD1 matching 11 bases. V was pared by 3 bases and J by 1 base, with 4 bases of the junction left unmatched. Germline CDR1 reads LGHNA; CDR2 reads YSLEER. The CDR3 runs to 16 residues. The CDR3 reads CASSQGQGDHNYGYTF. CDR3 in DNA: TGCGCCAGCAGCCAGGGACAGGGGGACCATAACTATGGCTACACCTTC.

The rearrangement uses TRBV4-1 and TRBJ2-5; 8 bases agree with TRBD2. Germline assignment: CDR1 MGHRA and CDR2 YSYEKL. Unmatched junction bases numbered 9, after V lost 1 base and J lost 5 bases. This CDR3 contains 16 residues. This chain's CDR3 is CASSQGWRGVRETQYF. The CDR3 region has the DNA TGCGCCAGCAGCCAAGGATGGCGGGGGGTCCGGGAGACCCAGTACTTC.